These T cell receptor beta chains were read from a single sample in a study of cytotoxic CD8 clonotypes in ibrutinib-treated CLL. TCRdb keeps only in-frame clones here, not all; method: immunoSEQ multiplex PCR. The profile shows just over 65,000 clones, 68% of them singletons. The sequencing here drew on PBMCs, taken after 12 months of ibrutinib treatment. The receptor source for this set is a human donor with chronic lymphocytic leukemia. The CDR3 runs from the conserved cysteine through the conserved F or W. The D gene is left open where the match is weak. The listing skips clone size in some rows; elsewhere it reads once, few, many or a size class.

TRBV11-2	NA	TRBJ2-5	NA	CASSPSGQQETQYF	TGTGCCAGCAGCCCCTCGGGGCAGCAAGAGACCCAGTACTTC
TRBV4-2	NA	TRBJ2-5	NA	CASSQESLQETQYF	TGTGCCAGCAGCCAAGAGTCCTTACAAGAGACCCAGTACTTC
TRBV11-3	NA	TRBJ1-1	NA	CASSLGGNTEAFF	TGTGCCAGCAGCTTAGGGGGGAACACTGAAGCTTTCTTT
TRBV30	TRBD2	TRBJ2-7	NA	CAWTGGTHFGQYF	TGTGCCTGGACGGGGGGGACCCACTTCGGGCAGTACTTC
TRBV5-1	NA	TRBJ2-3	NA	CASSLQLTTDTQYF	TGCGCCAGCAGCTTACAGCTCACCACAGATACGCAGTATTTT
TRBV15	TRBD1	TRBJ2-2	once	CATSRPGTGRGLFF	TGTGCCACCAGCAGACCCGGGACAGGGCGGGGGTTGTTTTTT
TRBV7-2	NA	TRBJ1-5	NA	CASSLAGGGFRQPQHF	TGTGCCAGCAGCTTAGCAGGAGGAGGGTTCAGGCAGCCCCAGCATTTT
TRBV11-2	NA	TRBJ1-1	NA	CASSLGTNTEAFF	TGTGCCAGCAGCTTAGGGACTAACACTGAAGCTTTCTTT
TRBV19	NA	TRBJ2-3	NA	CASSTGLRDTQYF	TGTGCCAGTAGTACCGGACTAAGAGATACGCAGTATTTT
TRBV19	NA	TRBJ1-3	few	CASSIVGRRGNTIYF	TGTGCCAGTAGTATAGTTGGCAGACGTGGAAACACCATATATTTT
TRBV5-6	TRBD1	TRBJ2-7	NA	CASRQRDRGNYEQYF	TGTGCCAGCAGACAACGGGACAGGGGAAACTACGAGCAGTACTTC
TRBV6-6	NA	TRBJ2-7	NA	CASSLGGTPPDEQYF	TGTGCCAGCAGTTTAGGGGGAACCCCACCAGACGAGCAGTACTTC
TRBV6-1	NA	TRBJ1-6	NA	CASSVFPSSYNSPLHF	TGTGCCAGCAGTGTTTTCCCGAGCTCCTATAATTCACCCCTCCACTTT
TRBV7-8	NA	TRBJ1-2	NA	CASSGTPGRSYTF	TGTGCCAGCAGCGGTACACCGGGACGCTCCTACACCTTC
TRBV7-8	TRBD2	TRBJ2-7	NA	CASSSAPGLAGGGYEQYF	TGTGCCAGCAGCTCAGCACCGGGACTAGCGGGGGGAGGTTACGAGCAGTACTTC
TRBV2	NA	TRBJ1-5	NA	CASSLDRYNQPQHF	TGTGCCAGCAGCCTGGACAGATACAATCAGCCCCAGCATTTT
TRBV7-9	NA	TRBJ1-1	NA	CASSLRSNRVNTEAFF	TGTGCCAGCAGCTTAAGATCAAACAGAGTGAACACTGAAGCTTTCTTT
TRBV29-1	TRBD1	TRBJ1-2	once	CSLKDRGRLGGYTF	TGCAGCCTAAAGGACAGGGGGCGGTTGGGCGGCTACACCTTC
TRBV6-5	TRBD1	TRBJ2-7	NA	CASGRQGAIEQYF	TGTGCCAGCGGACGACAGGGGGCAATCGAGCAGTACTTC
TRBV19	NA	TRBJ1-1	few	CASGTLTHTEAFF	TGTGCCAGCGGGACACTGACGCACACTGAAGCTTTCTTT
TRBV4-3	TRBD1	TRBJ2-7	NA	CASSEGPGTGAYEQYF	TGCGCCAGCAGCGAAGGGCCCGGGACAGGAGCCTACGAGCAGTACTTC
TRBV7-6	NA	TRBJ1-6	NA	CASRRGGPGANSPLHF	TGTGCCAGCAGAAGGGGGGGGCCGGGAGCTAATTCACCCCTCCACTTT
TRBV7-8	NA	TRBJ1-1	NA	CASSLFGLVTEAFF	TGTGCCAGCAGCTTATTTGGCTTGGTCACTGAAGCTTTCTTT
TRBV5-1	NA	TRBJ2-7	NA	CASSAHGTADYEQYF	TGCGCCAGCAGCGCCCACGGGACGGCCGACTACGAGCAGTACTTC
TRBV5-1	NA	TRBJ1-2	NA	CATARGTNYGYTF	TGCGCCACCGCCCGGGGCACTAACTATGGCTACACCTTC
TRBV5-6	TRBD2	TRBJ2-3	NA	CASSRRAGGTSTDTQYF	TGTGCCAGCAGCCGCCGAGCGGGGGGTACAAGCACAGATACGCAGTATTTT
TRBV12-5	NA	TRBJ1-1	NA	CASAKEASGTEAFF	TGTGCTAGTGCGAAGGAGGCGTCCGGCACTGAAGCTTTCTTT
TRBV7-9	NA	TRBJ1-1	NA	CASSLGGWAEAFF	TGTGCCAGCAGCTTAGGGGGGTGGGCTGAAGCTTTCTTT
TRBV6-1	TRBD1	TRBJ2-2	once	CASPGQGAPGELFF	TGTGCCAGCCCCGGGCAGGGGGCCCCCGGGGAGCTGTTTTTT
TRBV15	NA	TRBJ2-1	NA	CATSRDRDGGSYNEQFF	TGTGCCACCAGCAGGGATCGGGACGGAGGCTCCTACAATGAGCAGTTCTTC
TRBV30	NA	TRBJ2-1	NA	CAWSLGQRFYNEQFF	TGTGCCTGGAGTCTTGGACAGCGATTCTACAATGAGCAGTTCTTC
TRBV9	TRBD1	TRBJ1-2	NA	CASSSRTGVNYGYTF	TGTGCCAGCAGTTCCCGGACAGGGGTTAACTATGGCTACACCTTC
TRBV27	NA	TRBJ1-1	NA	CASSLGHPNTEAFF	TGTGCCAGCAGTTTGGGGCACCCGAACACTGAAGCTTTCTTT
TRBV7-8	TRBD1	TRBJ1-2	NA	CASSSDRPDREGGYTF	TGTGCCAGCAGCTCCGATCGTCCTGACAGGGAAGGTGGCTACACCTTC
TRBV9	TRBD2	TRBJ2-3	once	CASSVSRAGGTQYF	TGTGCCAGCAGCGTATCGCGGGCGGGGGGTACGCAGTATTTT
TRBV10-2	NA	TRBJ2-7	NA	CASSLDGYEQYF	TGCGCCAGCAGCCTGGACGGCTACGAGCAGTACTTC
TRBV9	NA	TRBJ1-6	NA	CASSPRPGASYNSPLHF	TGTGCCAGCAGCCCCCGCCCCGGGGCCTCCTATAATTCACCCCTCCACTTT
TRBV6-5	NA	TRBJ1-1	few	CASSYSRQSTEAFF	TGTGCCAGCAGTTACTCGAGACAGAGCACTGAAGCTTTCTTT
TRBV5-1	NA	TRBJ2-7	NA	CASSLDRAYEQYF	TGCGCCAGCAGCTTGGATAGAGCCTACGAGCAGTACTTC
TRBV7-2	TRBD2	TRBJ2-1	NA	CASSLAWGLGYNEQFF	TGTGCCAGCAGCTTAGCTTGGGGACTAGGGTACAATGAGCAGTTCTTC
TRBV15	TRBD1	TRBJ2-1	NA	CATRTGQGNEQFF	TGTGCCACCAGAACGGGACAGGGAAATGAGCAGTTCTTC
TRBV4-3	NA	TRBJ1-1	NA	CASSQDQGIGEAFF	TGCGCCAGCAGCCAAGATCAGGGTATCGGTGAAGCTTTCTTT
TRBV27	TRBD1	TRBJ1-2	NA	CASSSMYGKQGADYGYTF	TGTGCCAGCAGTTCAATGTATGGGAAACAGGGGGCCGACTATGGCTACACCTTC
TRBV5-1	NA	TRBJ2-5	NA	CASSLEGKETQYF	TGCGCCAGCAGCTTGGAGGGTAAAGAGACCCAGTACTTC
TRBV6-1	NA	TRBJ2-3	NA	CASSEYSTDTQYF	TGTGCCAGCAGTGAATACAGCACAGATACGCAGTATTTT
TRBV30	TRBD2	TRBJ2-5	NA	CAWSVPTGLAGGETQYF	TGTGCCTGGAGTGTACCCACGGGACTAGCGGGGGGAGAGACCCAGTACTTC
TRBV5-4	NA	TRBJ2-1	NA	CASSFRLSSYNEQFF	TGTGCCAGCAGCTTCCGGCTAAGCTCCTACAATGAGCAGTTCTTC
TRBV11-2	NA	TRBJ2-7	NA	CASSLLVGNYEQYF	TGTGCCAGCAGCTTATTAGTCGGCAACTACGAGCAGTACTTC
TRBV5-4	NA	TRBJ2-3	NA	CASSLVLGLDTQYF	TGTGCCAGCAGCTTGGTGCTGGGTCTGGATACGCAGTATTTT
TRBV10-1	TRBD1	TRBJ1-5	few	CASTFDRGFGSNQPQHF	TGCGCCAGCACTTTCGACAGGGGATTCGGGAGCAATCAGCCCCAGCATTTT
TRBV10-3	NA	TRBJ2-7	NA	CAISDRVYEQYF	TGTGCCATCAGTGACAGGGTTTACGAGCAGTACTTC
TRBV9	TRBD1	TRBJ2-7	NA	CASSPRQGARDEQYF	TGTGCCAGCAGCCCCCGACAGGGGGCGCGAGACGAGCAGTACTTC
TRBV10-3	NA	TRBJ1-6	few	CAISESAGFPAPLHF	TGTGCCATCAGTGAGTCTGCAGGCTTCCCGGCACCCCTCCACTTT